A single sample gave rise to the 23 T cell receptor beta chains below, sequenced in a study of blood T cells in healthy people across ages. The authors ran a second PCR of roughly 6 to 12 cycles using a sample-barcoded 5' primer and a J-beta primer mix. TCRdb called the 5' RACE reads again in MiXCR, with one record for every CDR3 protein. The sample contains some 1.7 million distinct CDR3 sequences, roughly 27% of which appear only once. Sequenced sample: blood. Receptors originate from a woman aged 25 to 39 in good health.

The chain joins TRBV20-1 to TRBJ2-3; maybe TRBD2 (6 bases). The CDR3 covers 16 residues. Per germline, CDR1 DFQATT and CDR2 SNEGSKA (reference sequence). Trimming cost V 3 bases and J 0 bases, with 16 bases left between them. CDR3 residues: CSARAPPAGSTDTQYF. Here the CDR3 DNA reads TGCAGTGCTAGGGCCCCTCCAGCGGGTAGCACAGATACGCAGTATTTT.

The chain combines TRBV5-1 with TRBJ2-7; D gene unclear. V was pared by 3 bases and J by 0 bases, with 7 bases between. CDR1 SGHRS and CDR2 YFSETQ come from the germline V gene. The length of the CDR3 is 13 residues. CDR3 sequence: CASSYGGSYEQYV. The CDR3 DNA is TGCGCCAGCAGCTACGGTGGCTCCTACGAGCAGTACGTC.

This clonotype has a single count. The rearrangement links TRBV18 to TRBJ1-5; D is possibly TRBD1 (5 bases). V was pared by 3 bases and J by 9 bases, with 12 bases between. The CDR3 is 13 amino acids. The germline V gene encodes CDR1 KGHSH and CDR2 LQKENI. DNA for the CDR3: TGTGCCAGCTCACCCGGGGGGGTTTGGCCCCAGCATTTT. Translation: CASSPGGVWPQHF.

This clonotype came up many times. The V call is TRBV20-1, the J call TRBJ2-7; 13 bases map to TRBD2. CDR3 length: 18 residues. The germline V gene has CDR1 DFQATT and CDR2 SNEGSKA (reference sequence). The V gene end was trimmed by 5 bases and the J gene end by 0 bases; junction bases not matched to a gene: 13. The CDR3 loop reads CSAPTGTSGIPFSYEQYF. For the CDR3, the DNA is TGCAGTGCTCCAACCGGGACTAGCGGGATCCCTTTCTCCTACGAGCAGTACTTC.

This clonotype turned up a few times. The final CDR3 position lacks the conserved phenylalanine or tryptophan, pointing to a likely read error. The chain employs TRBV6-5 and TRBJ2-1; the match to TRBD2 covers 12 bases. V dropped 4 bases and J dropped 7; count of bases not matched to a gene: 11. The CDR3 is 17 residues long. Germline V gene sequence: CDR1 MNHEY, CDR2 SVGAGI. The chain's CDR3 is CASSFLTTSGGANEQFC. DNA of the CDR3: TGTGCCAGCAGTTTCCTTACGACTAGCGGGGGTGCTAATGAGCAGTTCTGC.

This clonotype came up a few times. The chain links TRBV29-1 to TRBJ2-3; no reliable D call. The V gene lost 3 bases and the J gene lost 0 bases, with 13 bases spanning the gap. Germline CDR1 reads SQVTM; CDR2 reads ANQGSEA. This CDR3 spans 15 amino acids. The DNA of the CDR3 is TGCAGCGTTGATGGAAGGATCGCAAGCACAGATACGCAGTATTTT. It specifies CSVDGRIASTDTQYF.

This rearrangement joins TRBV6-1 to TRBJ2-1, with 8 bases identical to TRBD2. The trim removed 4 bases at V and 2 bases at J, leaving 1 base unmatched. The CDR3 length is 14 residues. Per the germline V gene, CDR1 is MNHNS and CDR2 is SASEGT. CDR3 residues: CASSAGLAYNEQFF. The CDR3, as DNA: TGTGCCAGCAGTGCGGGACTAGCCTACAATGAGCAGTTCTTC.

This clonotype was counted many times. This rearrangement joins TRBV15 to TRBJ2-3; D might be TRBD1 or TRBD2, each matching 6 bases. The V end was cut by 1 base, the J end by 4 bases, with 12 bases between. This CDR3 comprises 15 residues. The germline CDR1 and CDR2 sequences are LNHNV and YYDKDF (reference sequence). The CDR3 spells CATSRGGAIADTQYF. CDR3 bases: TGTGCCACCAGCAGAGGGGGGGCGATCGCAGATACGCAGTATTTT. Drawing the rest from reference TRBV15 and TRBJ2-3, the complete variable domain is DAMVIQNPRYQVTQFGKPVTLSCSQTLNHNVMYWYQQKSSQAPKLLFHYYDKDFNNEADTPDNFQSRRPNTSFCFLDIRSPGLGDTAMYLCATSRGGAIADTQYFGPGTRLTVL.

The rearrangement uses TRBV9 and TRBJ2-7; perhaps TRBD2 as D (5 bases). Germline V lookup: CDR1 SGDLS, CDR2 YYNGEE. CDR3 length: 14 amino acids. V was trimmed by 4 bases and J by 7 bases, leaving 18 bases between them. The CDR3 bases are TGTGCCAGCAGCCCTAGCCTTCCCAACAATGAGCAGTACTTC. Translation gives CASSPSLPNNEQYF.

The chain is built from TRBV4-1 and TRBJ1-1; unclear D gene. V was clipped by 4 bases and J by 6 bases, with 15 bases between them. The CDR3 runs 14 residues. Per the germline V gene, CDR1 is MGHRA and CDR2 is YSYEKL. CDR3 coding DNA: TGCGCCAGCAGCCCCGCGGCAGGTAGCTCTGAAGCTTTCTTT. This codes for CASSPAAGSSEAFF.

This chain connects TRBV7-2 to TRBJ2-3; a weak D match, TRBD1 (6 bases). The germline CDR1 and CDR2 sequences are SGHTA and FQGNSA. The CDR3 has 13 residues. Deletions cut 5 bases from V and 7 bases from J, with 13 bases between. CDR3 sequence reads: CASSGEQGNTQYF. As DNA, the CDR3 is TGTGCCAGCAGCGGAGAACAGGGAAATACGCAGTATTTT.

There are a few counts of this clonotype. This sequence joins TRBV9 and TRBJ2-3; TRBD2 aligns across 9 bases. This CDR3 spans 17 amino acids. Per germline, CDR1 SGDLS and CDR2 YYNGEE. J gave up 0 bases and V 0 bases, and 5 bases lay outside the gene matches. The CDR3 region is CASSVAATSGSTDTQYF. The CDR3 DNA follows: TGTGCCAGCAGCGTAGCAGCCACTAGCGGGAGCACAGATACGCAGTATTTT.

The chain recombines TRBV6-1 with TRBJ2-3; 14 nucleotides agree with TRBD2. Germline V gene data show CDR1 as MNHNS and CDR2 as SASEGT. There are 22 residues in the CDR3. With 6 bases clipped from V and 0 bases from J, the junction kept 20 bases outside the gene matches. The CDR3 DNA sequence: TGTGCCAGCAGACCAAGGCATCCGGGACTAGCGGGGGCCCCTACCAGCACAGATACGCAGTATTTT. It translates to CASRPRHPGLAGAPTSTDTQYF.

Comments on this clonotype: A read error may explain this, as a much larger clone is one base away. The genes are TRBV10-2 and TRBJ2-7; maybe TRBD2 (6 bases). V lost 0 bases to trimming and J lost 1 base, with 13 bases between them. From germline, CDR1 is WSHSY and CDR2 SAAADI. The CDR3 sequence is 16 residues long. The CDR3: CASSESDYYLSYEQYF. The CDR3 DNA reads TGCGCCAGCAGTGAGTCGGACTACTACCTATCCTACGAGCAGTACTTC.

V gene TRBV12-3 or TRBV12-4 combines with J gene TRBJ1-1; 8 bases are a match to TRBD1. With V trimmed by 6 bases and J by 1 base, 7 bases remained unmatched. This CDR3 spans 15 amino acids. CDR3 coding DNA: TGTGCCAGCAGCCCGCAGGGGGCCGCGAACACTGAAGCTTTCTTT. Translating gives CASSPQGAANTEAFF.

The chain employs TRBV6-5 and TRBJ1-3; 8 positions agree with TRBD1. Losses at the gene ends were 5 bases for V and 4 bases for J; bases not matched to a gene: 4. Germline V gives CDR1 MNHEY, CDR2 SVGAGI. This CDR3 is built from 14 residues. CDR3 region: CASSARGRGNTIYF. The CDR3 coding sequence is TGTGCCAGCAGTGCCAGGGGGCGAGGAAACACCATATATTTT.

The chain is built from TRBV6-1 and TRBJ2-7; TRBD1 matches at 8 bases. CDR1 is MNHNS and CDR2 is SASEGT in the germline V gene. CDR3 length equals 13 residues. CDR3 sequence (DNA): TGTATGACAGGGGCCCAACTACACTACGAGCAGTACTTC. Protein sequence: CMTGAQLHYEQYF.

The genes are TRBV4-2 and TRBJ2-1; D might be TRBD1 or TRBD2, each matching 5 bases. The CDR3 has 18 amino acids. V gave up 0 bases and J gave up 5 bases, with 20 bases separating them. Germline loops: CDR1 LGHNA, CDR2 YNFKEQ. The CDR3 protein is CASSQDPRDVGSHNEQFF. The CDR3 DNA reads TGTGCCAGCAGCCAAGATCCAAGGGACGTAGGGTCCCACAATGAGCAGTTCTTC.

There are a few counts of this clonotype. The chain joins TRBV5-1 to TRBJ2-3; TRBD2 agrees at 9 bases. J was trimmed by 4 bases and V by 4 bases; bases with no gene match: 10. Per germline, CDR1 SGHRS and CDR2 YFSETQ. This CDR3 region has 16 residues. CDR3 sequence (DNA): TGCGCCAGCAGCGACCCCGGGCGGGGGGGTTCAGATACGCAGTATTTT. It encodes CASSDPGRGGSDTQYF.

The rearrangement joins TRBV12-5 to TRBJ2-5; a possible D gene is TRBD2 (5 bases). Germline lookup yields CDR1 LGHNT and CDR2 FRNRAP. V was shortened by 3 bases and J by 4 bases, with 12 bases between the two germline ends. This CDR3 region has 14 residues. The CDR3: CASGFSGAAETQYF. The CDR3 coding sequence is TGTGCTAGTGGTTTTTCAGGAGCGGCAGAGACCCAGTACTTC.

This clonotype showed up just a few times. This chain connects TRBV12-5 to TRBJ2-1; no firm D call. The germline V gene has CDR1 LGHNT and CDR2 FRNRAP. The CDR3 spans 15 residues. Trimming cost V 0 bases and J 4 bases, with 10 bases left between them. This CDR3 is CASGLVRALYNEQFF. In DNA form, the CDR3 reads TGTGCTAGTGGTTTGGTAAGGGCCCTGTACAATGAGCAGTTCTTC.

V usage is TRBV7-2 and J usage is TRBJ2-1; 7 positions agree with TRBD2. The assigned J gene may be wrong: the sequence end matches TRBJ2-7 better. Germline V gene data show CDR1 as SGHTA and CDR2 as FQGNSA. The CDR3 is made up of 20 amino acids. DNA of the CDR3: TGTGCCAGCAGCTTTCCCCGCGGGGCAAACGGAGCGGGACTCCACAATGAGCAGTACTTC. It specifies CASSFPRGANGAGLHNEQYF.

Of note for this clonotype: This may be a read error: a much more frequent sequence differs by one nucleotide. The chain joins TRBV20-1 to TRBJ2-7; the D gene is possibly TRBD1 (5 bases). CDR1 is DFQATT and CDR2 is SNEGSKA in the germline V gene (reference sequence). The V end lost 3 bases, the J end lost 7 bases, and 16 bases lay between the germline ends. The CDR3 is made up of 13 amino acids. CDR3 sequence (DNA): TGCAGTGCTAGTTTCGGTTCGAACAGGGAGCAGTACTTC. Amino acids: CSASFGSNREQYF.